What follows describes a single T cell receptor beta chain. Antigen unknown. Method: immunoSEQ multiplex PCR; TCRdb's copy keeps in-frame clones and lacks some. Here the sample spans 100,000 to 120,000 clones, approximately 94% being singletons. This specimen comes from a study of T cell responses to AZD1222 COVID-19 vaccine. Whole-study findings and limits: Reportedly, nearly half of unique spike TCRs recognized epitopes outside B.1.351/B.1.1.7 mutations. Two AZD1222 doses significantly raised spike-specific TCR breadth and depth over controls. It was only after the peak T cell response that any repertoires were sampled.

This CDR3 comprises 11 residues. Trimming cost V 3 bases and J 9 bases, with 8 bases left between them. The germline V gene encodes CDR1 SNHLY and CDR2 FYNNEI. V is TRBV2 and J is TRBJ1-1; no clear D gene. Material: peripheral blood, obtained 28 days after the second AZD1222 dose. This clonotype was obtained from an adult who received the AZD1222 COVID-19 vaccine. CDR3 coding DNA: TGTGCCAGCAGTGACGAGACCAAAGCTTTCTTT. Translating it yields CASSDETKAFF.